This record covers a single T cell receptor (beta chain). The antigen is unknown. Germline CDR1 and CDR2: SGHDN and FVKESK. Trimming took off 4 bases at V and 4 bases at J, with 12 bases between the two ends. The CDR3 runs 14 residues. These data are taken from a study of shared clonotypes between healthy human individuals. Across the whole study: Researchers assigned three CD4 naive, three CD4 memory, two CD8 naive and one CD8 memory plate to each donor. Study results and caveats: A reduction in generation probabilities was seen for non-shared clonotypes relative to those shared by all four donors.

Profiled with immunoSEQ multiplex PCR; TCRdb holds only in-frame clones, not every one. The sample holds around 2.1 million clones, more than 90% seen once. The sequence was collected from a man aged 18-30 years in good health. Sequencing was performed on naive CD4+ T cells sorted from blood. The subset: CD45RA+ positively selected. This rearrangement joins TRBV14 to TRBJ2-3; weak D call: TRBD2 (6 bases). The CDR3 sequence is CASSPLAGPDTQYF. The CDR3 coding sequence is TGTGCCAGCAGCCCCCTGGCGGGACCAGATACGCAGTATTTT.